This TCR beta chain was documented in a study of blood T cell repertoires in COVID-19. Overall study context: From the United States, Italy and Spain came samples of acute and convalescent COVID-19. PBMCs, B-cell-depleted T cells, or T cells were the source of the cDNA or gDNA that made up the material.

Authors' data handling: Using reference gene primer amplification, nucleated cell counts were estimated. Method: immunoSEQ multiplex PCR; TCRdb's copy keeps in-frame clones and lacks some. V and J calls plus clone size are reproduced from that table; the DNA served to infer D and trimming. Among roughly 74,000 clones, roughly 86% were seen once, and the ten largest hold 30% to 45%. V was pared by 7 bases and J by 0 bases, with 9 bases between. Germline V gene data show CDR1 as SGHTA and CDR2 as FQGNSA. The CDR3 extends over 14 amino acids. The chain uses TRBV7-2 and TRBJ2-2; TRBD1 is a possible D gene (6 bases). The sequenced sample was peripheral blood. This sequence originates from a man between 65 and 85 years old with acute or convalescent COVID-19. This CDR3 is CASTGEPNTGELFF. Here the CDR3 DNA reads TGTGCCAGCACAGGGGAGCCGAACACCGGGGAGCTGTTTTTT.